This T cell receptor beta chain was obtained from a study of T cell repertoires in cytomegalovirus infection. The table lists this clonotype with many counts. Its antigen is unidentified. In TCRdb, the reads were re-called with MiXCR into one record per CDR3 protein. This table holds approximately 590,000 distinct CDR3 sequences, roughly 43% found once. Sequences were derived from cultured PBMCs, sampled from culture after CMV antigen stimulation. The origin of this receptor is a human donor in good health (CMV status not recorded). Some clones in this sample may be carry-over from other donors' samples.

CDR3 coding DNA: TGTGCCAGCAGCCCGACCCGTGATACCATATATTTT. This codes for CASSPTRDTIYF. The rearrangement joins TRBV7-2 to TRBJ1-3, with D uncertain. Trimming took 5 bases from V and 10 from J, leaving 12 bases between them. The CDR3 totals 12 residues. CDR1 SGHTA and CDR2 FQGNSA come from the germline V gene.